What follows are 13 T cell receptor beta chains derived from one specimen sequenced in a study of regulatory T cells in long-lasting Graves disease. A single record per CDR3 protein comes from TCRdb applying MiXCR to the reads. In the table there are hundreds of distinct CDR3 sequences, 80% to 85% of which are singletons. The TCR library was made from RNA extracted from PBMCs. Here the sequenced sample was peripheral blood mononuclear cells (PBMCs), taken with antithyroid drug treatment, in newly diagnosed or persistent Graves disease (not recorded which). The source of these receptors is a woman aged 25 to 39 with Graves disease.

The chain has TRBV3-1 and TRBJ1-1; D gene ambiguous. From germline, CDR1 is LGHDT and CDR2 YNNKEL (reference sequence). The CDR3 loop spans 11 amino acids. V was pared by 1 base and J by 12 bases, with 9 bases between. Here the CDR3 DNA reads TGTGCCAGCAGCCAAGGGACCGGGTCTTTCTTT. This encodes CASSQGTGSFF.

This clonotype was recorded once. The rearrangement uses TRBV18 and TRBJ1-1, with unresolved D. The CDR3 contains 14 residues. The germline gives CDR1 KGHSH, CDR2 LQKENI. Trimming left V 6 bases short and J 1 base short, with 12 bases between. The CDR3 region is CASSRLWQNTEAFF. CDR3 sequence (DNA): TGTGCCAGCTCTCGCCTTTGGCAGAACACTGAAGCTTTCTTT.

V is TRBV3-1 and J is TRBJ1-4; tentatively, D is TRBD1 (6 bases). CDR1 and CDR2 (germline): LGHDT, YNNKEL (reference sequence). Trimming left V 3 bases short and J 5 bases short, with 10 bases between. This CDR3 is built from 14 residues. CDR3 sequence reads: CASSHGTPNEKLFF. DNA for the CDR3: TGTGCCAGCAGCCATGGGACACCGAATGAAAAACTGTTTTTT.

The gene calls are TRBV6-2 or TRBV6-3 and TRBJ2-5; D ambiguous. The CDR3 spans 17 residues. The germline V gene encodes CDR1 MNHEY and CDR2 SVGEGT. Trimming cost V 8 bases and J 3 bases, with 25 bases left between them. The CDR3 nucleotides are TGTGCCAGCGAACCCCTCTTAAAGGCAGACTCTAAAGAGACCCAGTACTTC. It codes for CASEPLLKADSKETQYF.

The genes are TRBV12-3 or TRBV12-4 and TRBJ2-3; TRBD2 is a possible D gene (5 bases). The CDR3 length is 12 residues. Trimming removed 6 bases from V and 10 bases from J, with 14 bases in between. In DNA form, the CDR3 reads TGTGCCAGCAGAAAGACTACCGGATCGCAGTATTTT. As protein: CASRKTTGSQYF.

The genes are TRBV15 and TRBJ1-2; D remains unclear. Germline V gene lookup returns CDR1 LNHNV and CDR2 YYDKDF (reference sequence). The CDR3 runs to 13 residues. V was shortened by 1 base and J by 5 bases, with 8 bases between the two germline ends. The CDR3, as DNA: TGTGCCACCAGCAGAGTTGGGCAGTATGGCTACACCTTC. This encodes CATSRVGQYGYTF.

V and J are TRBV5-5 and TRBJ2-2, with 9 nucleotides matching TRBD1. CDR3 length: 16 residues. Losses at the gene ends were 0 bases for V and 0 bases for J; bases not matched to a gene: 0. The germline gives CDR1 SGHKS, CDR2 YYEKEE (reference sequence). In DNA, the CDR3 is TGTGCCAGCAGCTTGGGACAGGGGGCGAACACCGGGGAGCTGTTTTTT. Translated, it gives CASSLGQGANTGELFF. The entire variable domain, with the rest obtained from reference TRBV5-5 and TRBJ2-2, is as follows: DAGVTQSPTHLIKTRGQQVTLRCSPISGHKSVSWYQQVLGQGPQFIFQYYEKEERGRGNFPDRFSARQFPNYSSELNVNALLLGDSALYLCASSLGQGANTGELFFGEGSRLTVL.

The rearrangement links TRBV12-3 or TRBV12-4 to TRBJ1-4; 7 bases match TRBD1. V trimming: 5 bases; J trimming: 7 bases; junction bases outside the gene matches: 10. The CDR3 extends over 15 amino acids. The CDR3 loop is CASSPETGFSEKLFF. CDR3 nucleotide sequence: TGTGCCAGCAGTCCCGAGACAGGGTTTTCTGAAAAACTGTTTTTT.

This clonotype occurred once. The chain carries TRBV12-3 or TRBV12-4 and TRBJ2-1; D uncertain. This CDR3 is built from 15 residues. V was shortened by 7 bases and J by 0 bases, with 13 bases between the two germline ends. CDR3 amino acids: CASTLQPYSYNEQFF. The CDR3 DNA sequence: TGTGCCAGCACCCTCCAGCCTTACTCCTACAATGAGCAGTTCTTC.

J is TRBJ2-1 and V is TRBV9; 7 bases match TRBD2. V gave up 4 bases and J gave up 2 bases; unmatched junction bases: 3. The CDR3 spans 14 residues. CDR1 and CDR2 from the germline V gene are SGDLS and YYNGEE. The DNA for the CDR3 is TGTGCCAGCAGCTCTGGGGGGGCCTACAATGAGCAGTTCTTC. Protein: CASSSGGAYNEQFF.

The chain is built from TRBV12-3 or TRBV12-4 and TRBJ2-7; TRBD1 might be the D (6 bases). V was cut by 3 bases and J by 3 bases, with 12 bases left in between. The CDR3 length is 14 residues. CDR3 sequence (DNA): TGTGCCAGCAGTTTCGGCGACAGGCTCTACGAGCAGTACTTC. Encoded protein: CASSFGDRLYEQYF.

CDR3 sequence: CASGQGNADTQYF. CDR3 coding DNA: TGTGCCAGCGGGCAGGGGAATGCAGATACGCAGTATTTT. The V call is TRBV11-1, the J call TRBJ2-3; possibly TRBD1 for D (6 bases). This CDR3 has 13 amino acids. The ends were cut back, 8 bases at V and 4 bases at J, with 13 bases in the middle. Germline loops: CDR1 SGHAT, CDR2 FQDESV (reference sequence).

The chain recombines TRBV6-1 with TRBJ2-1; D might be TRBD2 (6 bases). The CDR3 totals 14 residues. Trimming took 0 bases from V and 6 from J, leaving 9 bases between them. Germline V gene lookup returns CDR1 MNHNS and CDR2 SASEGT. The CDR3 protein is CASSEAGGSNEQFF. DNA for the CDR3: TGTGCCAGCAGTGAAGCGGGGGGAAGCAATGAGCAGTTCTTC.